This paragraph reports one T cell receptor (beta chain). The entry originates in a study of shared clonotypes between healthy human individuals. V gave up 2 bases and J gave up 8 bases, with 22 bases separating them. The CDR3 has 16 amino acids. Germline CDR1 is SGHNT and CDR2 is YYREEE (reference sequence). Naive CD8 cells lacked CD45RO, underwent positive selection for CCR7 and left out terminally differentiated effector memory CD45RA+ cells. Assay: immunoSEQ multiplex PCR; the TCRdb copy retains only in-frame clones and omits some. The table records around 2,100,000 clones, approximately 94% of them present only once.

The TCR originated in a man between 18 and 29 years old in good health. Material: naive CD8+ T cells sorted from blood. This chain joins TRBV5-4 and TRBJ1-2; tentative D call: TRBD1 (6 bases). The CDR3 spells CASSLWTAPSGEGYTF. The CDR3 DNA reads TGTGCCAGCAGCTTATGGACAGCCCCATCGGGTGAAGGCTACACCTTC.